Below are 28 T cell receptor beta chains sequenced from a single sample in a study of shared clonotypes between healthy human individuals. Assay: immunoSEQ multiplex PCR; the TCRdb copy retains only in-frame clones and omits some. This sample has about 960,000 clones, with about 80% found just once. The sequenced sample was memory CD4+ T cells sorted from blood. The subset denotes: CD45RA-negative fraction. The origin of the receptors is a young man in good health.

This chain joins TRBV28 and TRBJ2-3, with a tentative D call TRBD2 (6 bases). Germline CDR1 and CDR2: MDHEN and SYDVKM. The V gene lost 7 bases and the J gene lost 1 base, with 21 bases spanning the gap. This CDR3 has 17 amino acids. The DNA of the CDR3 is TGTGCCAGCAACAATGGGTGGGCCGGGGGACGCACAGATACGCAGTATTTT. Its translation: CASNNGWAGGRTDTQYF. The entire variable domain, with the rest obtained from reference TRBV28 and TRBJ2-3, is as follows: DVKVTQSSRYLVKRTGEKVFLECVQDMDHENMFWYRQDPGLGLRLIYFSYDVKMKEKGDIPEGYSVSREKKERFSLILESASTNQTSMYLCASNNGWAGGRTDTQYFGPGTRLTVL.

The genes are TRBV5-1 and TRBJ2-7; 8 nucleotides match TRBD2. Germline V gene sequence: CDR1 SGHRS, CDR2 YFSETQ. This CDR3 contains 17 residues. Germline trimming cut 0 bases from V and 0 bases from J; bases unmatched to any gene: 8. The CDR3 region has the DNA TGCGCCAGCAGCTTGGTTCCTAGCGGGTTCAGCTCCTACGAGCAGTACTTC. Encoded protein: CASSLVPSGFSSYEQYF.

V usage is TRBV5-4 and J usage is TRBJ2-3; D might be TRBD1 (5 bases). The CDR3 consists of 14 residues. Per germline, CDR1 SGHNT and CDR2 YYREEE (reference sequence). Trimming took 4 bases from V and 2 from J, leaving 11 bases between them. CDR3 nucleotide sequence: TGTGCCAGCAGCGCTCTGACAGCCACAGATACGCAGTATTTT. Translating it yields CASSALTATDTQYF.

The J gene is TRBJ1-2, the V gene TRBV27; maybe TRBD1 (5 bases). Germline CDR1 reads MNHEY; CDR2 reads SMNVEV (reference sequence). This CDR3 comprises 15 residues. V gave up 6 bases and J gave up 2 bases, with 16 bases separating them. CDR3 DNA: TGTGCCAGCAGACCGGGACTTCTTTCGAACTATGGCTACACCTTC. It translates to CASRPGLLSNYGYTF.

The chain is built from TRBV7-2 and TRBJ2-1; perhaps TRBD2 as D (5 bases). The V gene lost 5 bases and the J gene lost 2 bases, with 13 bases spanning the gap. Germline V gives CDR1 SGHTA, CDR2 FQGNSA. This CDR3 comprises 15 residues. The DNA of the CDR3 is TGTGCCAGCAGCGGATTCGAGGGAACCTACAATGAGCAGTTCTTC. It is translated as CASSGFEGTYNEQFF.

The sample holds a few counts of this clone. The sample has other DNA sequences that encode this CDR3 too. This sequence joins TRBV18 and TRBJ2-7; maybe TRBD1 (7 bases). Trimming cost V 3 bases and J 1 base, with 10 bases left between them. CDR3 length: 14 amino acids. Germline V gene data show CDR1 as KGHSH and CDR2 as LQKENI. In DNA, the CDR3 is TGTGCCAGCTCACCGTCAGGGGGGTCCTACGAGCAGTACTTC. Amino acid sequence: CASSPSGGSYEQYF.

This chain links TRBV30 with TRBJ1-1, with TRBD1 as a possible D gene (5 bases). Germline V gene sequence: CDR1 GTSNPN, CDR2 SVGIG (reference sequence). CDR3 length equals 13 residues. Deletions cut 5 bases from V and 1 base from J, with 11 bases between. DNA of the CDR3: TGTGCCTGGGGGAGACAGACGAACACTGAAGCTTTCTTT. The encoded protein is CAWGRQTNTEAFF.

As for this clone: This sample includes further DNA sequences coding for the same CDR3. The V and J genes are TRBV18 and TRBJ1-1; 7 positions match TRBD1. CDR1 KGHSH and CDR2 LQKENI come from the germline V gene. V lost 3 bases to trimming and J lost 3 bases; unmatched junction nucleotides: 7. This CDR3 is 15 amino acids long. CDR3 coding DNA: TGTGCCAGCTCACCCCCAGGGGGAAGGGACACTGAAGCTTTCTTT. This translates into CASSPPGGRDTEAFF.

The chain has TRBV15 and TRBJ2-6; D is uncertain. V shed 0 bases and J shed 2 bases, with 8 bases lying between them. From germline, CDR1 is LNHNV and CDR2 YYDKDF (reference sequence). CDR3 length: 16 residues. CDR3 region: CATSRDRVAGANVLTF. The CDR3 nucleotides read TGTGCCACCAGCAGAGATCGGGTAGCTGGGGCCAACGTCCTGACTTTC. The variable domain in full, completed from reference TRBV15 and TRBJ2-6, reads DAMVIQNPRYQVTQFGKPVTLSCSQTLNHNVMYWYQQKSSQAPKLLFHYYDKDFNNEADTPDNFQSRRPNTSFCFLDIRSPGLGDTAMYLCATSRDRVAGANVLTFGAGSRLTVL.

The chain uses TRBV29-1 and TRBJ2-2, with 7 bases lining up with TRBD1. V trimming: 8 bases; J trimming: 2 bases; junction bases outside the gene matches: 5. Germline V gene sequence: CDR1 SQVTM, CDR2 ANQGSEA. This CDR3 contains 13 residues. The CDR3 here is CSTRDSNTGELFF. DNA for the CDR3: TGCAGCACCCGGGACAGTAACACCGGGGAGCTGTTTTTT.

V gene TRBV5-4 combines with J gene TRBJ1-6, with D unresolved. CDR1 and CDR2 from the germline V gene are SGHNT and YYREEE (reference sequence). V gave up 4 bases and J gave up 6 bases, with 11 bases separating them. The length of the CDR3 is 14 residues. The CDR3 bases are TGTGCCAGCAGCCGAGGACTGATTAATTCACCCCTCCACTTT. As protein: CASSRGLINSPLHF.

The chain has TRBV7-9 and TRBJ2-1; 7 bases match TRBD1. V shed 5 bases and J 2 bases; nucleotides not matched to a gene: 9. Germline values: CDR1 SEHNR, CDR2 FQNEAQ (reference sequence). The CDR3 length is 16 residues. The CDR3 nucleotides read TGTGCCAGCAGCCGGATGGGGACAGTGACCTACAATGAGCAGTTCTTC. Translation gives CASSRMGTVTYNEQFF.

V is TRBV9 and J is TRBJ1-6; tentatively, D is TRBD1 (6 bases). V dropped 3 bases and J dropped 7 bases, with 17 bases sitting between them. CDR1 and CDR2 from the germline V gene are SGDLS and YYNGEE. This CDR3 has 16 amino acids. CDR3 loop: CASSADQGPGNSPLHF. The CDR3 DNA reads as TGTGCCAGCAGCGCCGATCAGGGGCCGGGGAATTCACCCCTCCACTTT.

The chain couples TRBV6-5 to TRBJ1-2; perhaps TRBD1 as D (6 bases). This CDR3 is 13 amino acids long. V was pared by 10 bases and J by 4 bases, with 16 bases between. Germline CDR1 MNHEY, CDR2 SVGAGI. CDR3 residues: CATRGGGPYGYTF. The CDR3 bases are TGTGCCACCCGGGGAGGGGGTCCCTATGGCTACACCTTC.

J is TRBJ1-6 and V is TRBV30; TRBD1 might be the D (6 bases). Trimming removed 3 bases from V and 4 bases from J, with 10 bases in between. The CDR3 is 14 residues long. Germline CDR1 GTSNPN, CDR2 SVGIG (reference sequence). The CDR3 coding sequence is TGTGCCTGGAGGGGAGGGGGGTATAATTCACCCCTCCACTTT. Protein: CAWRGGGYNSPLHF.

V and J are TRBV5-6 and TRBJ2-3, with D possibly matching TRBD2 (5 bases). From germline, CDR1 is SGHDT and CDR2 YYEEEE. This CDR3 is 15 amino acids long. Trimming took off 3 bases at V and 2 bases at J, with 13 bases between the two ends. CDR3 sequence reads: CASSSGGLYTDTQYF. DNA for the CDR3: TGTGCCAGCAGCTCAGGCGGGTTATACACAGATACGCAGTATTTT.

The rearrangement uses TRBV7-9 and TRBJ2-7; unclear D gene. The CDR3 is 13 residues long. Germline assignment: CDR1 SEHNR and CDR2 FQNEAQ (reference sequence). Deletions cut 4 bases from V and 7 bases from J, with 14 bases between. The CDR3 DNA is TGTGCCAGCAGCTCCTTTCGGAGCTGGGAGCAGTACTTC. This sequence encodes CASSSFRSWEQYF. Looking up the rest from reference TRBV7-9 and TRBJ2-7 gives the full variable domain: DTGVSQNPRHKITKRGQNVTFRCDPISEHNRLYWYRQTLGQGPEFLTYFQNEAQLEKSRLLSDRFSAERPKGSFSTLEIQRTEQGDSAMYLCASSSFRSWEQYFGPGTRLTVT.

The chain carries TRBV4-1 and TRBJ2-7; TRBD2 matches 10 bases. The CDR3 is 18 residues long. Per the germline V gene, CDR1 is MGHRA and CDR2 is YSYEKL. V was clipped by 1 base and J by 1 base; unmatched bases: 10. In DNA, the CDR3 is TGCGCCAGCAGCCAAGCGCCTAGCGGGGGAGTAGGATCCTACGAGCAGTACTTC. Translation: CASSQAPSGGVGSYEQYF.

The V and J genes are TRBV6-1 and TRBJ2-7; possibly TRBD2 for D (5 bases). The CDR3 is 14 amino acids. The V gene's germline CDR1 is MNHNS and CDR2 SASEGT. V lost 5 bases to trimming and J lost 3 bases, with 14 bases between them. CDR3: CASSPGGQVYEQYF. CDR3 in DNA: TGTGCCAGCAGTCCGGGCGGGCAGGTCTACGAGCAGTACTTC.

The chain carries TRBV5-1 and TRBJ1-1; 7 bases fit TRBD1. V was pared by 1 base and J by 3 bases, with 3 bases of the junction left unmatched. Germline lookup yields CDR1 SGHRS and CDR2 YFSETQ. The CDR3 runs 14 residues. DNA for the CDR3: TGCGCCAGCAGCTTGTGGGGGACAGACACTGAAGCTTTCTTT. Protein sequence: CASSLWGTDTEAFF.

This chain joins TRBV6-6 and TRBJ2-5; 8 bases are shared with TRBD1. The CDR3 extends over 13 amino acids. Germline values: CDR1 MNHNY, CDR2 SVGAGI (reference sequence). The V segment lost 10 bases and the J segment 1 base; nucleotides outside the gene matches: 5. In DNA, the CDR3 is TGTGCCACTTTCCAGGGGGCCCAAGAGACCCAGTACTTC. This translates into CATFQGAQETQYF.

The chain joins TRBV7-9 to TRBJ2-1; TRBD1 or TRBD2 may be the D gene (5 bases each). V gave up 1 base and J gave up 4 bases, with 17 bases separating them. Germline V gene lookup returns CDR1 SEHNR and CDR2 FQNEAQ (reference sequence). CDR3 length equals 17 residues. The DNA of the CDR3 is TGTGCCAGCAGCTTAGTCCCGACGGGGCTACTTTACAATGAGCAGTTCTTC. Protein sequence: CASSLVPTGLLYNEQFF.

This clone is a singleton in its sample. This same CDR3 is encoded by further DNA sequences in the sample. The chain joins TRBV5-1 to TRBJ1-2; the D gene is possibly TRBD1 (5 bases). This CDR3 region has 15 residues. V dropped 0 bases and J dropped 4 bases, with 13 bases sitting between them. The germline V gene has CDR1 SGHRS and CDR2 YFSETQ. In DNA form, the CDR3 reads TGCGCCAGCAGCTTGGAACAGGCCCCCCTCTATGGCTACACCTTC. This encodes CASSLEQAPLYGYTF.

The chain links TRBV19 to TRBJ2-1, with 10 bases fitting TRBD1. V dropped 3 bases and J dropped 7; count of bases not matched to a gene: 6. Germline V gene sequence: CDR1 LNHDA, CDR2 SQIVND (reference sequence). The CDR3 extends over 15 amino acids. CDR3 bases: TGTGCCAGTAGTATCCCGGGACAGGGGAGGAATGAGCAGTTCTTC. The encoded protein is CASSIPGQGRNEQFF.

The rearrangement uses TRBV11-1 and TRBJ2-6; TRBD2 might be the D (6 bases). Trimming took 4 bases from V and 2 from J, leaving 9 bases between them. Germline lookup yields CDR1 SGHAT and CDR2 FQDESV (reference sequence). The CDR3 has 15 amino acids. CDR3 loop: CASSSERAGANVLTF. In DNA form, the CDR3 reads TGTGCCAGCAGCTCAGAGCGGGCTGGGGCCAACGTCCTGACTTTC.

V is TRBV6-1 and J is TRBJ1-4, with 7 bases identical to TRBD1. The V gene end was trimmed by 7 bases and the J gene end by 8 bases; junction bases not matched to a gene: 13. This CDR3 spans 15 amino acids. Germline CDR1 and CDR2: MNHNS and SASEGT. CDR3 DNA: TGTGCCAGCACTATAACAGGGGCCGTGAGCGAAAAACTGTTTTTT. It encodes CASTITGAVSEKLFF.

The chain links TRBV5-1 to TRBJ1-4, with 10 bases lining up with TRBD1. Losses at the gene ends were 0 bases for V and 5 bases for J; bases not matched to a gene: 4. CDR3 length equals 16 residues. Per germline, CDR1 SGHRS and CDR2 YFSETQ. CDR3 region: CASSLGDRGHNEKLFF. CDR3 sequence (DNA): TGCGCCAGCAGCTTGGGGGACAGGGGTCACAATGAAAAACTGTTTTTT.

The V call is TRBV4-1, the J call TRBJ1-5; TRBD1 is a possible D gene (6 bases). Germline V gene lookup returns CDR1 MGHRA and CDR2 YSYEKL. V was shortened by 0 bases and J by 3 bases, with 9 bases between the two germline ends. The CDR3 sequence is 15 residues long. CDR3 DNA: TGCGCCAGCAGCCAAGACGGACAGTTCAATCAGCCCCAGCATTTT. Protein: CASSQDGQFNQPQHF.